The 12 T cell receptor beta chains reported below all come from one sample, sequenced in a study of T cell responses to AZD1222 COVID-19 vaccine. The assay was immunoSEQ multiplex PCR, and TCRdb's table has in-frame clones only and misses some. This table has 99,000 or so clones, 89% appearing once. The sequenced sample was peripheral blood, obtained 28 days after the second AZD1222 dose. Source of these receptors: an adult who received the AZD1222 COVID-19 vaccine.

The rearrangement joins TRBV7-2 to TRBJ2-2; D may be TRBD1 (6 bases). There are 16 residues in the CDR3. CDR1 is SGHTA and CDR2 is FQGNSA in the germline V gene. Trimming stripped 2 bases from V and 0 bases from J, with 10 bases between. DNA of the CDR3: TGTGCCAGCAGCTTACAGGGGCCCGCGAACACCGGGGAGCTGTTTTTT. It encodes CASSLQGPANTGELFF.

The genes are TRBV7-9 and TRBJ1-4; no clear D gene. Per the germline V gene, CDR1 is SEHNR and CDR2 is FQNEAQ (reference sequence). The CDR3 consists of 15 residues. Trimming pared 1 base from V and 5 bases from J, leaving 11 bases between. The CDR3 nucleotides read TGTGCCAGCAGCTTAGAACCGCCTGGGAATGAAAAACTGTTTTTT. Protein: CASSLEPPGNEKLFF.

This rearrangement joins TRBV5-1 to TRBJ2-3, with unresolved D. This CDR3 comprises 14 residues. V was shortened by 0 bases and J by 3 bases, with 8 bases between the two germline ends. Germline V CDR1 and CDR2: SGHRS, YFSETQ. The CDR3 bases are TGCGCCAGCAGCTTGGAGTCTCTTACAGATACGCAGTATTTT. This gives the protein CASSLESLTDTQYF.

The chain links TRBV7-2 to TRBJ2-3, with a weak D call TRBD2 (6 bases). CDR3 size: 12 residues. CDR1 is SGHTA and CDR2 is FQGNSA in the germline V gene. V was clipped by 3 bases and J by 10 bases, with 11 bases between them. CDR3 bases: TGTGCCAGCAGCTTTCGGGAGCGGGCGCAGTATTTT. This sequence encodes CASSFRERAQYF. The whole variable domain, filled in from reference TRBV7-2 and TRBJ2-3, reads GAGVSQSPSNKVTEKGKDVELRCDPISGHTALYWYRQSLGQGLEFLIYFQGNSAPDKSGLPSDRFSAERTGGSVSTLTIQRTQQEDSAVYLCASSFRERAQYFGPGTRLTVL.

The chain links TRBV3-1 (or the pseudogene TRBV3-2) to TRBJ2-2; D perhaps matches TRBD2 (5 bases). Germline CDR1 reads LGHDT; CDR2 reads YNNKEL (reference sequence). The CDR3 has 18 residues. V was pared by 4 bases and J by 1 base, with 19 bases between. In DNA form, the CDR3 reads TGTGCCAGCAGCCTCGGCCTAGGGAGCGGTGAGAACACCGGGGAGCTGTTTTTT. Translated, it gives CASSLGLGSGENTGELFF.

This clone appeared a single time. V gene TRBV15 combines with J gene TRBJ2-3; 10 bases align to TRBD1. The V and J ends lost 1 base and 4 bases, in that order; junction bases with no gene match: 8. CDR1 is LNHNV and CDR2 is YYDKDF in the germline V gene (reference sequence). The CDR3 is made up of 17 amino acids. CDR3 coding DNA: TGTGCCACCAGCAGAGGACAGGGGGCGATGGTTGCAGATACGCAGTATTTT. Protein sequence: CATSRGQGAMVADTQYF.

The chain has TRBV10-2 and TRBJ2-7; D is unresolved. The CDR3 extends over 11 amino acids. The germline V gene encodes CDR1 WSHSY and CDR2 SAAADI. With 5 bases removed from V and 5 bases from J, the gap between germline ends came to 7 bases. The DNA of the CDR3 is TGCGCCAGCAGTCCCCTCCACGAGCAGTACTTC. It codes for CASSPLHEQYF.

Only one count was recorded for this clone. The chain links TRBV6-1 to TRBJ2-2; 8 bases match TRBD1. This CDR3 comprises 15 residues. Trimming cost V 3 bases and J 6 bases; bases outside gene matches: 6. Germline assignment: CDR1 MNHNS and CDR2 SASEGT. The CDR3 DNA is TGTGCCAGCAGTGAGGGACAGGTCGTCGCCGGGGAGCTGTTTTTT. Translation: CASSEGQVVAGELFF.

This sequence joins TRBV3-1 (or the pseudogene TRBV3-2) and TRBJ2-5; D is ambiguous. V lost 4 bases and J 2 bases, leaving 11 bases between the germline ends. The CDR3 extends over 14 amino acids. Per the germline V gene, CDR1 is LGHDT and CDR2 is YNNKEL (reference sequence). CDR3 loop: CASSRSDTQETQYF. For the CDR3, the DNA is TGTGCCAGCAGCCGTTCCGATACTCAAGAGACCCAGTACTTC.

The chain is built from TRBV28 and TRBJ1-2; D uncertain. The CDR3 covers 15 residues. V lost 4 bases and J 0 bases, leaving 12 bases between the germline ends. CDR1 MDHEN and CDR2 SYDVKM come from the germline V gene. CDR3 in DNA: TGTGCCAGCAGTTCTGAGCAGGCAACTAACTATGGCTACACCTTC. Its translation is CASSSEQATNYGYTF.

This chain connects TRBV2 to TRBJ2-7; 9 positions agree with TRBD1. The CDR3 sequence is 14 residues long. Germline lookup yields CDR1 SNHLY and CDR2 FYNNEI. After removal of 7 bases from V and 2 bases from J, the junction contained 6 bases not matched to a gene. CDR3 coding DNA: TGTGCCAGCAAGGGGGACAGGGTTACCTACGAGCAGTACTTC. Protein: CASKGDRVTYEQYF.

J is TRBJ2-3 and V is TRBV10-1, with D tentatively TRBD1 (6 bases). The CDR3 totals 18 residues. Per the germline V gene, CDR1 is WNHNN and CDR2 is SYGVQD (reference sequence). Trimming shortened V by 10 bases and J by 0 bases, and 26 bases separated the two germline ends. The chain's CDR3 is CANNLLLPDRPSTDTQYF. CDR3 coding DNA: TGCGCCAACAATCTCCTGCTCCCCGACAGGCCGAGCACAGATACGCAGTATTTT.